This T cell receptor beta chain was identified during a study of T cells after yellow fever vaccination. General study results and limits: At under 97% for CD4 and 70% to 90% for CD8, most primary-vaccination clones showed up again after the booster. Across the CD4 and CD8 compartments, a small share of clonotypes was present in both.

CDR1 is SQVTM, CDR2 ANQGSEA, per germline. With 6 bases removed from V and 2 bases from J, the gap between germline ends came to 9 bases. The CDR3 contains 12 residues. 5'RACE template switching added a universal primer site and UMIs to TCR cDNA. One entry per CDR3 protein results from TCRdb running MiXCR on the 5' RACE reads. This table holds more than 450,000 distinct CDR3 sequences, roughly a fifth found once. The table lists this clonotype with a few counts. As yet, its antigen is unknown. The chain uses TRBV29-1 and TRBJ2-3, with D possibly being TRBD2 (6 bases). Here the sequenced sample was PBMCs, taken about 21 days after the first yellow fever vaccination. This clonotype originated in a young man who received the YFV17D yellow fever vaccine. CDR3 in amino acids: CSVSGDTDTQYF. The CDR3 region has the DNA TGCAGCGTCTCGGGGGACACAGATACGCAGTATTTT.